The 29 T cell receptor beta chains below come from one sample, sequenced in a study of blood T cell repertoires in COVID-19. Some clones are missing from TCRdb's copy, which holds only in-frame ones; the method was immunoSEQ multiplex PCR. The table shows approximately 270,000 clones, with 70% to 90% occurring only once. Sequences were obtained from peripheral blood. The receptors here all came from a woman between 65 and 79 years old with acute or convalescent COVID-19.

The CDR3 protein is CASSPGQSYNSPLHF. CDR3 DNA: TGTGCCAGCAGCCCAGGACAGTCCTATAATTCACCCCTCCACTTT. The chain is built from TRBV7-9 and TRBJ1-6; the D gene is possibly TRBD1 (6 bases). Germline assignment: CDR1 SEHNR and CDR2 FQNEAQ (reference sequence). Between the trimmed V and J ends, which lost 5 bases and 1 base, there was a span of 9 bases. This CDR3 contains 15 residues.

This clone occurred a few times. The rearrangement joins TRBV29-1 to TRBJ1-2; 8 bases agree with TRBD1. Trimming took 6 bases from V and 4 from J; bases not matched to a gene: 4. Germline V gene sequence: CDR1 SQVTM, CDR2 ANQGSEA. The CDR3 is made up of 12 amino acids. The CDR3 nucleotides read TGCAGCGTCAACAGGGGGGGCTATGGCTACACCTTC. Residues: CSVNRGGYGYTF. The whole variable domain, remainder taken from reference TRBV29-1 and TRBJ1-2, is SAVISQKPSRDICQRGTSLTIQCQVDSQVTMMFWYRQQPGQSLTLIATANQGSEATYESGFVIDKFPISRPNLTFSTLTVSNMSPEDSSIYLCSVNRGGYGYTFGSGTRLTVV.

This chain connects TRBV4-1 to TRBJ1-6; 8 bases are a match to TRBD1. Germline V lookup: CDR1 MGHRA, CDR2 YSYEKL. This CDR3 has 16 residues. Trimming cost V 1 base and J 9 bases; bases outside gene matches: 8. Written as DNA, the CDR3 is TGCGCCAGCAGCCAAGGGGGGACAGGTTCGGGTTCACCCCTCCACTTT. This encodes CASSQGGTGSGSPLHF.

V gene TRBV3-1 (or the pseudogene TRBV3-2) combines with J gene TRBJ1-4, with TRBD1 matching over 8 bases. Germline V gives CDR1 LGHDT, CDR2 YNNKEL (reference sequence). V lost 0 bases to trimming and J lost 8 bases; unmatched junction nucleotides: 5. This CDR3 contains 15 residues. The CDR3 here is CASSQDGQGGEKLFF. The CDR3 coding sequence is TGTGCCAGCAGCCAAGATGGACAGGGAGGAGAAAAACTGTTTTTT.

The CDR3 DNA reads TGTGCCAGCAGTTACCCCGAAAGGAGTCAGCCCCAGCATTTT. Encoded protein: CASSYPERSQPQHF. The V gene is TRBV6-5, the J gene TRBJ1-5; D gene uncertain. This CDR3 comprises 14 residues. The germline CDR1 and CDR2 sequences are MNHEY and SVGAGI. Trimming stripped 2 bases from V and 6 bases from J, with 11 bases between.

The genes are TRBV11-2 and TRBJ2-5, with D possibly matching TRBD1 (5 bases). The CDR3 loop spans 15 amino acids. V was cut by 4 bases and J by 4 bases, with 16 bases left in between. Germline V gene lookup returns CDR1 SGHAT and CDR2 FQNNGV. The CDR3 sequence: CASSSGQGFRETQYF. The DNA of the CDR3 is TGTGCCAGCAGCTCAGGCCAGGGATTCCGAGAGACCCAGTACTTC.

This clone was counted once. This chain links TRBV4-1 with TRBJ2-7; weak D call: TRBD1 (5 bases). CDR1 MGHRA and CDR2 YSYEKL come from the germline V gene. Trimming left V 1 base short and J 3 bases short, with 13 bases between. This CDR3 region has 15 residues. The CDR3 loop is CASSQARQPHYEQYF. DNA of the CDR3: TGCGCCAGCAGCCAAGCTAGACAGCCCCACTACGAGCAGTACTTC.

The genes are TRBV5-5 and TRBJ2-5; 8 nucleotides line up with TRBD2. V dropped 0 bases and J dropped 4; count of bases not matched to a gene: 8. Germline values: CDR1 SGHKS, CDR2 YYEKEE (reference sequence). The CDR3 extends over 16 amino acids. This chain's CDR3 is CASSLGSSGGGETQYF. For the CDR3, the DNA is TGTGCCAGCAGCTTGGGCTCAAGCGGGGGAGGAGAGACCCAGTACTTC.

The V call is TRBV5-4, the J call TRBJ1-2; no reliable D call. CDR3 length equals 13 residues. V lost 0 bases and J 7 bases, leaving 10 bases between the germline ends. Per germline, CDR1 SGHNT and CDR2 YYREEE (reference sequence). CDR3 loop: CASSLDASGGYTF. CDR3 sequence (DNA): TGTGCCAGCAGCTTGGATGCGAGTGGTGGCTACACCTTC.

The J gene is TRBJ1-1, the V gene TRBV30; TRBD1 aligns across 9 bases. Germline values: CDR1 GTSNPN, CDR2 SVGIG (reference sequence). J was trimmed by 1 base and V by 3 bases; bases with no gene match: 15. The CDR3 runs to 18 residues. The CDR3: CAWRARIGTGRGNTEAFF. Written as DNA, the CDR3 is TGTGCCTGGAGGGCCCGTATCGGGACAGGGAGAGGGAACACTGAAGCTTTCTTT.

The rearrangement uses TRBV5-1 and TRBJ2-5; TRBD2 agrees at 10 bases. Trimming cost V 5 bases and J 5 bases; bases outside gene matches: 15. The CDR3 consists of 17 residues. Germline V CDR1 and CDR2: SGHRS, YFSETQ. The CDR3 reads CASSSARASGGLETQYF. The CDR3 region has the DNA TGCGCCAGCAGTTCCGCGCGGGCTAGCGGGGGACTCGAGACCCAGTACTTC. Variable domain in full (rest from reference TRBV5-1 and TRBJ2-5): KAGVTQTPRYLIKTRGQQVTLSCSPISGHRSVSWYQQTPGQGLQFLFEYFSETQRNKGNFPGRFSGRQFSNSRSEMNVSTLELGDSALYLCASSSARASGGLETQYFGPGTRLLVL.

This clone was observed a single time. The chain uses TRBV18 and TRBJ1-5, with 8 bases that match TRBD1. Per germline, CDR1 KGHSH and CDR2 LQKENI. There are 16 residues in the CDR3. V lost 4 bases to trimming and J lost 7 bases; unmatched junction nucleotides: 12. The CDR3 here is CASSQTRDRQGQPQHF. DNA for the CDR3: TGTGCCAGCTCACAAACCAGGGACAGGCAAGGACAGCCCCAGCATTTT.

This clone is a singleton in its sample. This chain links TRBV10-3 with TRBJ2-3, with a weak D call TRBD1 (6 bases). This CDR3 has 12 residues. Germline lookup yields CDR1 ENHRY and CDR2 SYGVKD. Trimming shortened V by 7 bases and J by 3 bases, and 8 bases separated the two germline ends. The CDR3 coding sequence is TGTGCCATCAAAGGGGGTACAGATACGCAGTATTTT. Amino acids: CAIKGGTDTQYF.

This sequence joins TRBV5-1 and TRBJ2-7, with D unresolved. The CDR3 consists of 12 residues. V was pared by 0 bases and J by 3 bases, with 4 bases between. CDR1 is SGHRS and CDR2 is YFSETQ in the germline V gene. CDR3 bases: TGCGCCAGCAGCTTGGACATCTACGAGCAGTACTTC. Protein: CASSLDIYEQYF.

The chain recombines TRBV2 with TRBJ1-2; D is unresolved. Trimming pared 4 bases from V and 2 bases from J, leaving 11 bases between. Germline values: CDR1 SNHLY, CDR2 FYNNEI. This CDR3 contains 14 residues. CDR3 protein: CASSAIPGNYGYTF. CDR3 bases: TGTGCCAGCAGTGCGATTCCGGGAAACTATGGCTACACCTTC.

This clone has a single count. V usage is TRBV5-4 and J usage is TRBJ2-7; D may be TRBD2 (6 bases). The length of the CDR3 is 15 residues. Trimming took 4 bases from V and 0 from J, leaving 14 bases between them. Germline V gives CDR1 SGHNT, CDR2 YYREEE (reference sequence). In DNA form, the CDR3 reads TGTGCCAGCAGCCTTACGACCGGGAGCTCCTACGAGCAGTACTTC. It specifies CASSLTTGSSYEQYF.

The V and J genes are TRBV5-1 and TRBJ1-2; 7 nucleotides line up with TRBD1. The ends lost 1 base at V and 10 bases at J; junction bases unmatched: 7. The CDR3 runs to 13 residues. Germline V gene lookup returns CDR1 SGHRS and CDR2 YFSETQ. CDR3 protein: CASSLTTGSTYTF. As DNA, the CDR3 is TGCGCCAGCAGCTTGACGACAGGGTCGACCTACACCTTC.

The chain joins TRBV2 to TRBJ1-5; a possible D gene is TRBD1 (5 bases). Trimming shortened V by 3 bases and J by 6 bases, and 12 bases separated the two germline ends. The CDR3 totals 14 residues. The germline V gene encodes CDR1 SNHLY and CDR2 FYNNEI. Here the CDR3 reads CASSEQGLSQPQHF. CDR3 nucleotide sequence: TGTGCCAGCAGTGAGCAGGGATTGAGTCAGCCCCAGCATTTT.

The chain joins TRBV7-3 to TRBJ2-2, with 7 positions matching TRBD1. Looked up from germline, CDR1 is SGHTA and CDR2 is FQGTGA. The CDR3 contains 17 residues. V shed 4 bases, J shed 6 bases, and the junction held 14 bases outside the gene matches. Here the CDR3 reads CASSYTDLTGKAGELFF. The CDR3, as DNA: TGTGCCAGCAGCTACACTGACCTGACAGGGAAGGCCGGGGAGCTGTTTTTT.

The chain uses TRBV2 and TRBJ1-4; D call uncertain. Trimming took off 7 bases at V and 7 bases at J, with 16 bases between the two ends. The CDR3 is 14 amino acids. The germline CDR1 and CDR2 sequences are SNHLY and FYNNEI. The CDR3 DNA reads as TGTGCCAGCAAGGCGGCCACCGGGAGTGAAAAACTGTTTTTT. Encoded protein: CASKAATGSEKLFF.

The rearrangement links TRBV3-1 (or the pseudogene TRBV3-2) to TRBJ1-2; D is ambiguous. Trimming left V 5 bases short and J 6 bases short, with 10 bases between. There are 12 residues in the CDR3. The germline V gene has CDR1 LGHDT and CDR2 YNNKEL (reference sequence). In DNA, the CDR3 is TGTGCCAGCAGCGACTACTGGGATGGCTACACCTTC. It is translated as CASSDYWDGYTF.

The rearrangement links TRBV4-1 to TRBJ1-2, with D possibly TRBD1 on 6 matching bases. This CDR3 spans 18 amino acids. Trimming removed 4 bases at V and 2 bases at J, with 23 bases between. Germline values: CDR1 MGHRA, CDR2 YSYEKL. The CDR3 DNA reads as TGCGCCAGCAGCCTTACGGACGGGGGGGGCCGTAGCAACTATGGCTACACCTTC. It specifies CASSLTDGGGRSNYGYTF.

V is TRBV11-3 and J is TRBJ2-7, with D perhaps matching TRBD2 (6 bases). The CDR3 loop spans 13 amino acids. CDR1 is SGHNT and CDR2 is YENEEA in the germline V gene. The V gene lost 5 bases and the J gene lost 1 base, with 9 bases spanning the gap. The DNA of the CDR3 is TGTGCCAGCAGCAAGGGACTTTCCTACGAGCAGTACTTC. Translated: CASSKGLSYEQYF.

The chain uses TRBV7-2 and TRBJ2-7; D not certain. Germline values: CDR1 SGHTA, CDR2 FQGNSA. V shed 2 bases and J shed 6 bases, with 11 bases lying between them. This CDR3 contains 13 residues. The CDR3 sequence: CASSLFASGEQYF. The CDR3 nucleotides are TGTGCCAGCAGCTTATTCGCCTCCGGCGAGCAGTACTTC.

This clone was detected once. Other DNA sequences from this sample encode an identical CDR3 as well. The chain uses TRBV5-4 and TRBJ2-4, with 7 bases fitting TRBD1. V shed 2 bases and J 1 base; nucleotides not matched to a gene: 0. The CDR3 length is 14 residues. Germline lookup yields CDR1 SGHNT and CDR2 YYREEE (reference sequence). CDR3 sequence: CASSLQGAKNIQYF. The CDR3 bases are TGTGCCAGCAGCTTACAGGGGGCCAAAAACATTCAGTACTTC.

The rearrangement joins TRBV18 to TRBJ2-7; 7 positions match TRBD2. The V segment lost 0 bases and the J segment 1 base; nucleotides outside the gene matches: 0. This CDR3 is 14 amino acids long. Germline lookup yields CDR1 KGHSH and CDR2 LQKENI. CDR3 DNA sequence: TGTGCCAGCTCACCACCGGGGGGGTCCTACGAGCAGTACTTC. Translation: CASSPPGGSYEQYF. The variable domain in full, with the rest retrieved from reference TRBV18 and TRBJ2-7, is NAGVMQNPRHLVRRRGQEARLRCSPMKGHSHVYWYRQLPEEGLKFMVYLQKENIIDESGMPKERFSAEFPKEGPSILRIQQVVRGDSAAYFCASSPPGGSYEQYFGPGTRLTVT.

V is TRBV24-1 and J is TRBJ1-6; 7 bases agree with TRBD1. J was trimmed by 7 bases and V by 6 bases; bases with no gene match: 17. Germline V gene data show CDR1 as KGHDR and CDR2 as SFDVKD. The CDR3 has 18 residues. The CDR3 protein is CATSIASTRQGVNSPLHF. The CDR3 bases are TGTGCCACCAGTATTGCCTCTACAAGACAGGGCGTGAATTCACCCCTCCACTTT.

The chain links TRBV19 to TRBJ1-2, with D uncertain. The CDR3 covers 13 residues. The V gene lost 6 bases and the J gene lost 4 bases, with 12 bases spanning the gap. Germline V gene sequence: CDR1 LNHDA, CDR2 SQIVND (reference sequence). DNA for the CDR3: TGTGCCAGTAGCCCCGGAGAGAGCTATGGCTACACCTTC. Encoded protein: CASSPGESYGYTF.

The CDR3 sequence: CASRTVSEAFF. CDR3 bases: TGTGCCAGCCGCACGGTTTCTGAAGCTTTCTTT. The chain recombines TRBV12-3 or TRBV12-4 with TRBJ1-1, with no clear D. The CDR3 length is 11 residues. Deletions cut 8 bases from V and 6 bases from J, with 10 bases between.